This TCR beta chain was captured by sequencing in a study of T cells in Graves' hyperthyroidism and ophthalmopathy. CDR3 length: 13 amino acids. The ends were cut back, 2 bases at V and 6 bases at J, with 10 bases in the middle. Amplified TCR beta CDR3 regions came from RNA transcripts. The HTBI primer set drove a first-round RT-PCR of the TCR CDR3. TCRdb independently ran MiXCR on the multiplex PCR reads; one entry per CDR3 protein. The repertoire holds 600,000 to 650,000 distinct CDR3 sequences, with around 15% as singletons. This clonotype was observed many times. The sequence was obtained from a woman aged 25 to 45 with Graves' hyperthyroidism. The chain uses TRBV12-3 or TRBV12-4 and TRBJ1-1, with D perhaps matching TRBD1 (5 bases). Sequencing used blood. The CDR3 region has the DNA TGTGCCAGCAGTTTAAACGGGGCCCCTGAAGCTTTCTTT. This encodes CASSLNGAPEAFF.